This T cell receptor beta chain was obtained from a study of T cell responses to AZD1222 COVID-19 vaccine (dated by TCRdb to about 2021). With regard to the full study: TCR sequencing was performed for some 250 trial participants, of whom 207 were given two doses of AZD1222 and 26 were given two doses of MenACWY control vaccine. Trial participants were enrolled into age subgroups of 18-55, 56-69 and 70-plus years, which contained about 150, 27 and 61 TCR-sequenced participants, respectively. General conclusions and limits of the study: Only six or seven AZD1222 recipients were SARS-CoV-2 seropositive at baseline, limiting conclusions about previously exposed vaccinees. Reportedly, close to half of the unique spike-specific TCRs recognized epitopes lying outside the regions that are mutated in the B.1.351 and B.1.1.7 variants. Participants were mostly white British and included more females than males, and it was suggested by the authors that clonal diversity may have been underestimated. Vaccine-associated CD4 TCRs spanned the whole spike protein, with dominant responses in regions 160-218 and 743-854. The 56-69-year group was small, and its depth increase did not reach significance, likely because of low power. After two AZD1222 doses, both the breadth and the depth of spike-specific TCRs were significantly higher than at day 0 and than in MenACWY recipients. No day 14 peak-response samples were available, so repertoires were characterized only after the peak T cell response.

Concerning this clone itself: Its antigen remains unidentified. No per-base quality is available; no much larger clone lies one base away.

Trimming removed 4 bases from V and 4 bases from J, leaving 6 bases between the germline ends. The CDR3 numbers 12 residues from cysteine through phenylalanine. The retained sequence is limited to the CDR3, 36 bases, with the frame set at the first base. The CDR1 and CDR2 encoded by the germline V gene (reference sequence) are LNHDA and SQIVND. The CDR3 regions of human TCRbeta chains were analyzed by immunosequencing. From the authors' description of their analysis: Repertoire TCRs were matched against a reference library of SARS-CoV-2-specific TCRs generated with the MIRA antigen-specificity platform. Breadth meant the fraction of unique TCRs that were SARS-CoV-2-associated, whereas depth meant the fraction of total T cells that were SARS-CoV-2-associated. Using the MIRA data, each spike-specific TCR was assigned both to the spike region to which the TCR was reactive and to a CD4 or CD8 class. Log10-transformed breadth and depth values were compared by one-way ANOVA with Sidak's multiple comparisons tests. Not all clones reach the TCRdb copy of this immuneACCESS table, which keeps in-frame sequences only. Checked studies attribute under half of the gap to unresolved V genes and leave the rest unexplained. V, J and clone size were drawn from that table, and D and trimming were deduced from the DNA. Within this sample are approximately 130,000 clones, with around 83% of them counted one time only. The ten largest clones take up 27% of the sample.

Per the publication, the time point label means: about 28 days (+/-7) after the second vaccine dose. AZD1222 recipients whose second dose came at about 4 weeks and those whose second dose came at about 12 weeks were combined into one group, since spike-specific TCR depth and breadth did not differ between the two schedules. Samples from vaccinated people were obtained from the UK trials COV001 and COV002, which included a single-blind randomized controlled phase 2/3 trial of AZD1222 (ChAdOx1 nCoV-19) in healthy adults. For TCRbeta chain sequencing, PBMC samples from trial participants were taken at day 0 and at day 28 after the second dose.

The origin of this receptor is an adult who received the AZD1222 COVID-19 vaccine. The V gene is TRBV19 and the J gene is TRBJ2-3; the D segment cannot be called with confidence. Sequenced material: peripheral blood, taken 28 days after the second AZD1222 dose. The CDR3 has the sequence CASSNRADTQYF. The sequenced DNA is TGTGCCAGTAGTAATCGGGCAGATACGCAGTATTTT.